This is a list of T cell receptor beta chains from one sample in a study of memory CD4+ T cells and cytomegalovirus serostatus. The data were produced by immunoSEQ multiplex PCR, yet TCRdb's version contains in-frame clones alone and is incomplete. The table records 50,000 to 65,000 clones, around 80% of them present only once. Sequences were obtained from memory CD4+ T cells from blood. These receptors were obtained from an adult in good health and CMV-seropositive. CDR3s include the opening cysteine and the closing phenylalanine or tryptophan. A D gene is named only where the DNA matches it firmly. Size is stated for part of the rows, as once, few or many counts, or as a class when the clone is expanded.

j_gene,v_gene,len,abundance,d_gene,CDR3nt,CDR3aa
TRBJ1-5,TRBV10-3,12,NA,TRBD1,TGTGCCACGGGACAGGGCAATCAGCCCCAGCATTTT,CATGQGNQPQHF
TRBJ2-1,TRBV19,16,NA,NA,TGTGCCAGTAGTATAGGGCGCGGGGGCTTAAGCAATGAGCAGTTCTTC,CASSIGRGGLSNEQFF
TRBJ1-2,TRBV2,14,NA,TRBD1,TGTGCCAGCAGTGACCGGAGGACAGGGAATGGCTACACCTTC,CASSDRRTGNGYTF
TRBJ2-3,TRBV7-6,15,NA,TRBD1,TGTGCCAGCAGCTCGGGTGGACAGGGCGTGGGGGCGCAGTATTTT,CASSSGGQGVGAQYF
TRBJ1-5,TRBV21-1,16,NA,NA,TGTGCCAGCAACCCGGACAGTGACTTTGGCAATCAGCCCCAGCATTTT,CASNPDSDFGNQPQHF
TRBJ1-1,TRBV6-6,16,NA,TRBD1,TGTGCCAGCATTGCCCCCGTCCCAACAGGGGACACTGAAGCTTTCTTT,CASIAPVPTGDTEAFF
TRBJ2-7,TRBV6-5,14,NA,TRBD2,TGTGCCAGCCAAGCGGGGGGAAGCTCCTACGAGCAGTACTTC,CASQAGGSSYEQYF
TRBJ1-2,TRBV19,13,NA,NA,TGTGCCAGTAGTCGGGGACCGGAATATGGCTACACCTTC,CASSRGPEYGYTF
TRBJ2-7,TRBV5-1,14,once,TRBD2,TGCGCCAGCAGCTTGGCCACAGCTAGCGGCGAGCAGTACTTC,CASSLATASGEQYF
TRBJ2-3,TRBV6-1,17,NA,TRBD1,TGTGCCAGCAGTGACAAATCCGGGACAGGGAAGAAAGATACGCAGTATTTT,CASSDKSGTGKKDTQYF
TRBJ2-3,TRBV2,14,NA,NA,TGTGCCAGCAACTTAGCCGTGAGCACAGATACGCAGTATTTT,CASNLAVSTDTQYF
TRBJ1-2,TRBV2,13,NA,NA,TGTGCCATCCCCAACGAAGCTAACTATGGCTACACCTTC,CAIPNEANYGYTF
TRBJ2-3,TRBV7-2,15,once,NA,TGTGCCAGCAGTCAAACCGGGACAAGACCAGATACGCAGTATTTT,CASSQTGTRPDTQYF
TRBJ1-6,TRBV4-1,17,NA,TRBD1,TGCGCCAGCAGCCAAGTCCTATCACAGGGGGCGCATTCACCCCTCCACTTT,CASSQVLSQGAHSPLHF
TRBJ2-3,TRBV7-8,17,NA,NA,TGTGCCAGCAGCTCCCAGGACCAAGCCTTGGGCACAGATACGCAGTATTTT,CASSSQDQALGTDTQYF
TRBJ1-1,TRBV5-5,13,NA,NA,TGTGCCAGCAGCTTCATACGTTCCACTGAAGCTTTCTTT,CASSFIRSTEAFF
TRBJ2-3,TRBV18,15,NA,NA,TGTGCCAGCTCACCAAATCCGGGGTTCACAGATACGCAGTATTTT,CASSPNPGFTDTQYF
TRBJ1-2,TRBV7-8,15,NA,NA,TGTGCCAGCAGCTTAGATGTTGCGGGGGTCTATGGCTACACCTTC,CASSLDVAGVYGYTF
TRBJ2-7,TRBV5-4,13,few,NA,TGTGCCAGCAGCGCGCCTCGGGTGCGGGAGCAGTACTTC,CASSAPRVREQYF
TRBJ2-2,TRBV7-6,14,NA,NA,TGTGCCAGCAAGAGTAGCGTGAACACCGGGGAGCTGTTTTTT,CASKSSVNTGELFF
TRBJ1-2,TRBV29-1,11,NA,TRBD1,TGCAGCGCCCAGACAGGGGAAGGCTACACCTTC,CSAQTGEGYTF
TRBJ1-6,TRBV2,14,few,NA,TGTGCCAGCGGTGAGGACAGACATAATTCACCCCTCCACTTT,CASGEDRHNSPLHF
TRBJ2-2,TRBV28,14,NA,NA,TGTGCCAGCAGTTTATGGGAAAACACCGGGGAGCTGTTTTTT,CASSLWENTGELFF
TRBJ2-5,TRBV4-2,15,NA,TRBD2,TGTGCCAGCAGCCAAGAAGGGAGGGTCCAAGAGACCCAGTACTTC,CASSQEGRVQETQYF
TRBJ2-1,TRBV10-2,14,few,TRBD2,TGCGCCAGCAGTGCAACTAGCGGGATGGATGAGCAGTTCTTC,CASSATSGMDEQFF
TRBJ1-4,TRBV19,18,NA,NA,TGTGCCAGTAGTATCCTGCGGGGGCCCGCACAGGCTAATGAAAAACTGTTTTTT,CASSILRGPAQANEKLFF
TRBJ2-3,TRBV2,17,NA,TRBD2,TGTGCCAGCAGCGCGGGTCTCACTAGCGAGGGCACAGATACGCAGTATTTT,CASSAGLTSEGTDTQYF
TRBJ2-1,TRBV5-4,16,NA,NA,TGTGCCAGCAGTTCATACGGGAGCTCAACCTACAATGAGCAGTTCTTC,CASSSYGSSTYNEQFF
TRBJ1-5,TRBV6-1,15,NA,TRBD1,TGTGCCAGCAGTGAGGGACAGGGGATGAATCAGCCCCAGCATTTT,CASSEGQGMNQPQHF
TRBJ1-4,TRBV7-8,14,once,TRBD1,TGTGCCAGCAGCTCGACAGGGGTGTTCGAAAAACTGTTTTTT,CASSSTGVFEKLFF
TRBJ1-1,TRBV19,13,few,NA,TGTGCCAGCGCCGACCCGTTCGGGCGTGAAGCTTTCTTT,CASADPFGREAFF
TRBJ2-3,TRBV7-2,16,few,NA,TGTGCCAGCAGCTTAGGTTTCAGGGCGAGCACAGATACGCAGTATTTT,CASSLGFRASTDTQYF
TRBJ2-3,TRBV2,18,NA,TRBD2,TGTGCCAGCAGTGAACCTAGCGGGAGGCCAACTAGCACAGATACGCAGTATTTT,CASSEPSGRPTSTDTQYF
TRBJ2-5,TRBV5-4,14,NA,NA,TGTGCCAGCAGCGGGGAGTACGTTCAGGAGACCCAGTACTTC,CASSGEYVQETQYF
TRBJ1-5,TRBV5-4,14,NA,NA,TGTGCCAGCAGCCTACAGGGTCCTGATCAGCCCCAGCATTTT,CASSLQGPDQPQHF
TRBJ1-2,TRBV2,13,NA,NA,TGTGCCAGCAGTCTGGACCGACGCTATGGCTACACCTTC,CASSLDRRYGYTF
TRBJ2-1,TRBV15,15,NA,NA,TGTGCCACCAGCAGAGGGTCCTTATCGGCTAATGAGCAGTTCTTC,CATSRGSLSANEQFF
TRBJ1-1,TRBV18,15,NA,NA,TGTGCCAGCTCACCCCCACGGGGGGCGGGGGCTGAAGCTTTCTTT,CASSPPRGAGAEAFF
TRBJ1-2,TRBV28,14,few,NA,TGTGCCAGCAGTTTCCCAGGGACGTCTTCTGGCTACACCTTC,CASSFPGTSSGYTF
TRBJ2-7,TRBV28,11,NA,NA,TGTGCCAGCAGTTCTTCCCACGAGCAGTACTTC,CASSSSHEQYF
TRBJ2-3,TRBV7-9,14,NA,NA,TGTGCCAGCAGCCCCGACAGGTTTACAGATACGCAGTATTTT,CASSPDRFTDTQYF
TRBJ2-1,TRBV12-5,22,NA,TRBD2,TGTGCTAGTGGTTTGGTAATAGGGGTAGCGGGGGCCGCTCTAAGTACCTACAATGAGCAGTTCTTC,CASGLVIGVAGAALSTYNEQFF
TRBJ2-2,TRBV18,16,NA,NA,TGTGCCAGCCCCCGCGGTGACGGGAGAGGCACCGGGGAGCTGTTTTTT,CASPRGDGRGTGELFF
TRBJ1-3,TRBV30,13,NA,NA,TGTGCCTATGACAGTTTCTCTGGAAACACCATATATTTT,CAYDSFSGNTIYF